This T cell receptor (beta chain) was identified during a study of T-cell memory formation after mild COVID-19. Across the whole study: Largely, the TCR clusters proved donor specific.

Trimming shortened V by 2 bases and J by 1 base, and 11 bases separated the two germline ends. The CDR3 has 15 amino acids. Germline values: CDR1 DFQATT, CDR2 SNEGSKA (reference sequence). From 5'RACE with constant-segment primers came TCR alpha and TCR beta cDNA libraries that carried sample barcodes and UMIs. TCRdb reprocessed the 5' RACE reads with MiXCR, giving one entry per CDR3 protein. The table shows fewer than 600,000 distinct CDR3 sequences, with less than 25% occurring only once. This clonotype appeared once. Antigen: not known. Overall study findings and caveats: Several responding clones turned up in pre-infection memory, indicating that cross-reactive memory may have taken part.

V gene TRBV20-1 combines with J gene TRBJ2-2, with no clear D. The clonotype was recovered from an adult woman who had mild COVID-19 (a few samples of this study predate the infection). Cell type and time point are not known. Sequenced input: PBMCs or a T cell subset sorted from them (not recorded which). CDR3 nucleotides: TGCAGTGCTAGACCACAGTACGTGAACACCGGGGAGCTGTTTTTT. Its protein product is CSARPQYVNTGELFF.